Listed below are T cell receptor beta chains from one sample, sequenced in a study of identifying expanded T cells in peripheral blood. Produced via immunoSEQ multiplex PCR; TCRdb's table is partial and in-frame only. The data hold about 82,000 clones, with 85% to 90% observed a single time. The specimen was blood. The receptor set was obtained from a person between 18 and 70 years old in good health. Both conserved end residues are part of each CDR3. D genes are given only for firm matches. For some rows the clone size is stated as once, few or many, or as a class when expanded; others skip it.

abundance: .; v_gene: TRBV23-1; d_gene: .; j_gene: TRBJ2-1; CDR3nt: TGCGCCAGCAGTCAAACCTCCCCAGGAGTTAAATACAATGAGCAGTTCTTC; CDR3aa: CASSQTSPGVKYNEQFF
abundance: .; v_gene: TRBV29-1; d_gene: TRBD2; j_gene: TRBJ2-2; CDR3nt: TGCAGCTTCAGGACTAGCGCGAACACCGGGGAGCTGTTTTTT; CDR3aa: CSFRTSANTGELFF
abundance: .; v_gene: TRBV19; d_gene: TRBD1; j_gene: TRBJ2-7; CDR3nt: TGTGCCAGTAGTGCCGGGACAGGCCCTTTCTACGAGCAGTACTTC; CDR3aa: CASSAGTGPFYEQYF
abundance: .; v_gene: TRBV27; d_gene: .; j_gene: TRBJ2-3; CDR3nt: TGTGCCAGCAGTTCGGAGGGCCTTGGGAGAGATACGCAGTATTTT; CDR3aa: CASSSEGLGRDTQYF
abundance: .; v_gene: TRBV5-1; d_gene: TRBD1; j_gene: TRBJ1-1; CDR3nt: TGCGCCAGCAGCTTCCCCGACAGGGGCACTGAAGCTTTCTTT; CDR3aa: CASSFPDRGTEAFF
abundance: few; v_gene: TRBV7-9; d_gene: TRBD1; j_gene: TRBJ1-2; CDR3nt: TGTGCCAGCAGTACTACAGGGGACCATGGCTACACCTTC; CDR3aa: CASSTTGDHGYTF
abundance: .; v_gene: TRBV11-3; d_gene: .; j_gene: TRBJ2-3; CDR3nt: TGTGCCAGCACCCTAACTCGGGGGATGGCAGATACGCAGTATTTT; CDR3aa: CASTLTRGMADTQYF
abundance: .; v_gene: TRBV2; d_gene: TRBD1; j_gene: TRBJ1-1; CDR3nt: TGTGCCAGCAGGAGGACAGGGTCCGCTGAAGCTTTCTTT; CDR3aa: CASRRTGSAEAFF
abundance: .; v_gene: TRBV2; d_gene: .; j_gene: TRBJ1-2; CDR3nt: TGTGCCAGCAGTGCCAACTACGGGGTTAACTATGGCTACACCTTC; CDR3aa: CASSANYGVNYGYTF
abundance: once; v_gene: TRBV7-3; d_gene: .; j_gene: TRBJ2-2; CDR3nt: TGTGCCAGCAGCCGCCCGGCCCAGGGGCCCCCCGGGGAGCTGTTTTTT; CDR3aa: CASSRPAQGPPGELFF
abundance: .; v_gene: TRBV2; d_gene: .; j_gene: TRBJ1-1; CDR3nt: TGTGCCAGCAATTGGAGGGGGATGAACACTGAAGCTTTCTTT; CDR3aa: CASNWRGMNTEAFF
abundance: .; v_gene: TRBV16; d_gene: .; j_gene: TRBJ1-2; CDR3nt: TGTGCCAGCAGCCAATCCGGGACACCTGAGGACGGCTACACCTTC; CDR3aa: CASSQSGTPEDGYTF
abundance: .; v_gene: TRBV9; d_gene: TRBD1; j_gene: TRBJ1-2; CDR3nt: TGTGCCAGCAGCCGCGGGGACAGGGGTTTCTATGGCTACACCTTC; CDR3aa: CASSRGDRGFYGYTF
abundance: once; v_gene: TRBV7-3; d_gene: TRBD2; j_gene: TRBJ2-3; CDR3nt: TGTGCCAGCAGCCCCGGGCGGGGGGCACCGGGAAGGCAGTATTTT; CDR3aa: CASSPGRGAPGRQYF
abundance: .; v_gene: TRBV11-2; d_gene: .; j_gene: TRBJ2-1; CDR3nt: TGTGCCAGCAGCTATCGGACTGAGCAGTTCTTC; CDR3aa: CASSYRTEQFF
abundance: .; v_gene: TRBV5-1; d_gene: TRBD1; j_gene: TRBJ1-1; CDR3nt: TGCGCCAGCAGCAAGGACAGGAAGAACACTGAAGCTTTCTTT; CDR3aa: CASSKDRKNTEAFF
abundance: .; v_gene: TRBV7-8; d_gene: .; j_gene: TRBJ2-7; CDR3nt: TGTGCCAGCAGCACTTCGGACAGAACCTACGAGCAGTACTTC; CDR3aa: CASSTSDRTYEQYF
abundance: few; v_gene: TRBV18; d_gene: TRBD1; j_gene: TRBJ1-5; CDR3nt: TGTGCCAGCTCACGTACCGGGACAGGGGTTAGCAATCAGCCCCAGCATTTT; CDR3aa: CASSRTGTGVSNQPQHF
abundance: .; v_gene: TRBV4-3; d_gene: TRBD2; j_gene: TRBJ2-6; CDR3nt: TGCGCCAGCAGCCAGGGACTAGCGGGAGGCTCTGGGGCCAACGTCCTGACTTTC; CDR3aa: CASSQGLAGGSGANVLTF
abundance: .; v_gene: TRBV4-3; d_gene: TRBD2; j_gene: TRBJ2-7; CDR3nt: TGCGCCAGCAGCGCCTCGGGGACTAGCGGGAGTGAGCAGTACTTC; CDR3aa: CASSASGTSGSEQYF
abundance: once; v_gene: TRBV11-1; d_gene: .; j_gene: TRBJ2-4; CDR3nt: TGTGCCAGCAGCTTAGCGCAAGGGATGACCAAAAACATTCAGTACTTC; CDR3aa: CASSLAQGMTKNIQYF
abundance: few; v_gene: TRBV18; d_gene: .; j_gene: TRBJ2-7; CDR3nt: TGTGCCAGCTCACCAATCGGGACACCCTCCTACGAGCAGTACTTC; CDR3aa: CASSPIGTPSYEQYF
abundance: .; v_gene: TRBV5-4; d_gene: .; j_gene: TRBJ2-1; CDR3nt: TGTGCCAGCAGCTTGGCCCGGGGTGGACAGTTCTTC; CDR3aa: CASSLARGGQFF
abundance: .; v_gene: TRBV7-9; d_gene: .; j_gene: TRBJ2-7; CDR3nt: TGTGCCAGCAGCTCCCAAATGGGGGGAATAGGTGAGCAGTACTTC; CDR3aa: CASSSQMGGIGEQYF
abundance: .; v_gene: TRBV15; d_gene: .; j_gene: TRBJ1-2; CDR3nt: TGTGCCACCAGCCGTCCCGGGACCGGGTTGGGGAACTATGGCTACACCTTC; CDR3aa: CATSRPGTGLGNYGYTF
abundance: .; v_gene: TRBV6-5; d_gene: .; j_gene: TRBJ2-1; CDR3nt: TGTGCCGCCGGGTCCCATGCCTACAATGAGCAGTTCTTC; CDR3aa: CAAGSHAYNEQFF
abundance: .; v_gene: TRBV2; d_gene: .; j_gene: TRBJ2-3; CDR3nt: TGTGCCAGCAGTCACAGGGCGGGGGACCCCACGGATACGCAGTATTTT; CDR3aa: CASSHRAGDPTDTQYF
abundance: .; v_gene: TRBV5-1; d_gene: .; j_gene: TRBJ2-1; CDR3nt: TGCGCCAGCAGCTTGGGTCCTGCCTCCAATGAGCAGTTCTTC; CDR3aa: CASSLGPASNEQFF
abundance: .; v_gene: TRBV11-3; d_gene: .; j_gene: TRBJ1-2; CDR3nt: TGTGCCAGCAGCTTAGGAGGGAACTATGGCTACACCTTC; CDR3aa: CASSLGGNYGYTF
abundance: once; v_gene: TRBV5-1; d_gene: TRBD1; j_gene: TRBJ1-4; CDR3nt: TGCGCCAGCAGCACGGCGGGGACAGCTAATGAAAAACTGTTTTTT; CDR3aa: CASSTAGTANEKLFF
abundance: .; v_gene: TRBV10-2; d_gene: .; j_gene: TRBJ1-3; CDR3nt: TGCGCCAGCAGTGAGCAAGGGACGGCCGGTACCATATATTTT; CDR3aa: CASSEQGTAGTIYF